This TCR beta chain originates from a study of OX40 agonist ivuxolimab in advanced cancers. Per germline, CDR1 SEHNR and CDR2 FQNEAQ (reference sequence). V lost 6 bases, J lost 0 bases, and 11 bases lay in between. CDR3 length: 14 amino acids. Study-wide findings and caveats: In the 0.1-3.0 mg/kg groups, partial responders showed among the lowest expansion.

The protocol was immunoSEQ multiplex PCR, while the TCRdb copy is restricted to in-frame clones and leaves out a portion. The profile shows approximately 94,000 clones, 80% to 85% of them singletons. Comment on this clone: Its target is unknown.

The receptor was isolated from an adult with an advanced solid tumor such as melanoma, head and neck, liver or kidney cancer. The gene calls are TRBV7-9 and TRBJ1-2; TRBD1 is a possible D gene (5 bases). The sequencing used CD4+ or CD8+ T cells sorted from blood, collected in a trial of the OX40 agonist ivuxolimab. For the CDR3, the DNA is TGTGCCAGCAGTGAGAGGGGACCTAACTATGGCTACACCTTC. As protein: CASSERGPNYGYTF. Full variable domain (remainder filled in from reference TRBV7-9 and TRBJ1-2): DTGVSQNPRHKITKRGQNVTFRCDPISEHNRLYWYRQTLGQGPEFLTYFQNEAQLEKSRLLSDRFSAERPKGSFSTLEIQRTEQGDSAMYLCASSERGPNYGYTFGSGTRLTVV.